These 29 T cell receptor beta chains came from one sample sequenced in a study of shared clonotypes between healthy human individuals. TCRdb keeps only in-frame clones here, not all; method: immunoSEQ multiplex PCR. The repertoire holds about 2.1 million clones, with about 92% as singletons. Terminally differentiated effector memory CD45RA+ cells were excluded by CCR7 positive selection of CD45RO-negative cells. The sample consisted of naive CD8+ T cells from PBMCs. The receptors were gathered from a man aged 18 to 30 in good health. Some clones in this sample may be carry-over from other donors' samples.

The V call is TRBV9, the J call TRBJ1-1, with 12 bases that match TRBD1. This CDR3 comprises 17 residues. V was pared by 4 bases and J by 5 bases, with 12 bases of the junction left unmatched. Per the germline V gene, CDR1 is SGDLS and CDR2 is YYNGEE. The CDR3 sequence: CASSPRDRGRFGTEAFF. The DNA for the CDR3 is TGTGCCAGCAGCCCCAGGGACAGGGGGCGTTTCGGAACTGAAGCTTTCTTT.

This clone showed up just once. At the DNA level, this CDR3 is encoded by other sequences in the same sample as well. J is TRBJ2-1 and V is TRBV9, with no clear D. The CDR3 runs 15 residues. CDR1 SGDLS and CDR2 YYNGEE come from the germline V gene. Trimming took off 0 bases at V and 4 bases at J, with 11 bases between the two ends. The DNA of the CDR3 is TGTGCCAGCAGCGTAGCTGGGGAAGATTACAATGAGCAGTTCTTC. Its translation: CASSVAGEDYNEQFF. Full variable domain (outside the CDR3, taken from reference TRBV9 and TRBJ2-1): DSGVTQTPKHLITATGQRVTLRCSPRSGDLSVYWYQQSLDQGLQFLIQYYNGEERAKGNILERFSAQQFPDLHSELNLSSLELGDSALYFCASSVAGEDYNEQFFGPGTRLTVL.

The rearrangement joins TRBV4-1 to TRBJ1-4, with a tentative D call TRBD1 (5 bases). The germline V and J ends were trimmed by 1 base and 0 bases, with 9 bases remaining between them. This CDR3 spans 16 amino acids. CDR1 and CDR2 from the germline V gene are MGHRA and YSYEKL. The DNA for the CDR3 is TGCGCCAGCAGCCAAGTATTCAGGGCAACTAATGAAAAACTGTTTTTT. Protein: CASSQVFRATNEKLFF.

The chain is built from TRBV30 and TRBJ2-7, with 9 bases fitting TRBD1. V dropped 5 bases and J dropped 6; count of bases not matched to a gene: 8. Germline CDR1 GTSNPN, CDR2 SVGIG (reference sequence). There are 13 residues in the CDR3. The CDR3 protein is CAWDPGTGSEQYF. The CDR3 nucleotides are TGTGCCTGGGACCCTGGGACAGGGTCCGAGCAGTACTTC.

V gene TRBV5-4 combines with J gene TRBJ1-2; maybe TRBD1 (5 bases). Between the trimmed V and J ends, which lost 0 bases and 8 bases, there was a span of 8 bases. CDR1 and CDR2 from the germline V gene are SGHNT and YYREEE (reference sequence). This CDR3 comprises 12 residues. This CDR3 reads CASSLGGNGYTF. The CDR3 region has the DNA TGTGCCAGCAGCTTGGGGGGGAACGGCTACACCTTC.

About this clone: The sample carries other DNA sequences with the same CDR3. V and J are TRBV9 and TRBJ2-7; possibly TRBD1 for D (5 bases). The CDR3 length is 15 residues. Trimming left V 0 bases short and J 3 bases short, with 13 bases between. Germline CDR1 SGDLS, CDR2 YYNGEE. CDR3 residues: CASSVGDSLDYEQYF. CDR3 DNA: TGTGCCAGCAGCGTAGGTGACAGCTTAGACTACGAGCAGTACTTC.

The chain is built from TRBV2 and TRBJ1-2; 8 nucleotides align to TRBD1. This CDR3 spans 17 amino acids. CDR1 is SNHLY and CDR2 is FYNNEI in the germline V gene. The V and J ends lost 3 bases and 2 bases, in that order; junction bases with no gene match: 11. This chain's CDR3 is CASSEWAGGVRNYGYTF. The CDR3 coding sequence is TGTGCCAGCAGTGAGTGGGCAGGGGGCGTGAGGAACTATGGCTACACCTTC.

The chain carries TRBV21-1 and TRBJ2-1; TRBD2, the D gene given by the table, was not confirmed from the DNA. TRBV21-1 is assigned pseudogene status. This CDR3 contains 17 residues. The CDR3 loop is CASSSYREREPHGEQFF. The CDR3 DNA reads as TGTGCCAGCAGCTCGTACCGAGAGCGGGAGCCCCACGGTGAGCAGTTCTTC.

The CDR3 DNA reads TGTGCCAGTAGTATTGGTGGGGGGAACGAAAAACTGTTTTTT. It translates to CASSIGGGNEKLFF. This chain connects TRBV19 to TRBJ1-4; tentatively, D is TRBD1 (5 bases). V dropped 3 bases and J dropped 8 bases, with 13 bases sitting between them. Looked up from germline, CDR1 is LNHDA and CDR2 is SQIVND (reference sequence). This CDR3 contains 14 residues.

The chain carries TRBV2 and TRBJ1-2; the match to TRBD1 covers 8 bases. The CDR3 totals 16 residues. V lost 9 bases to trimming and J lost 2 bases; unmatched junction nucleotides: 14. Germline V gives CDR1 SNHLY, CDR2 FYNNEI. The CDR3 sequence is CARINRPGQENYGYTF. CDR3 sequence (DNA): TGTGCCAGGATCAACAGACCGGGACAGGAAAACTATGGCTACACCTTC. The entire variable domain, with the rest obtained from reference TRBV2 and TRBJ1-2, is as follows: EPEVTQTPSHQVTQMGQEVILRCVPISNHLYFYWYRQILGQKVEFLVSFYNNEISEKSEIFDDQFSVERPDGSNFTLKIRSTKLEDSAMYFCARINRPGQENYGYTFGSGTRLTVV.

J is TRBJ2-7 and V is TRBV7-9; the match to TRBD2 covers 11 bases. V gave up 1 base and J gave up 1 base; unmatched junction bases: 3. Germline CDR1 SEHNR, CDR2 FQNEAQ (reference sequence). The CDR3 has 16 amino acids. CDR3 bases: TGTGCCAGCAGCTTAGGACTAGCGGGAAGATCCTACGAGCAGTACTTC. This gives the protein CASSLGLAGRSYEQYF.

This clone was recorded once. V and J are TRBV10-3 and TRBJ1-4; tentatively, D is TRBD1 (5 bases). Germline V gives CDR1 ENHRY, CDR2 SYGVKD. The CDR3 extends over 14 amino acids. Trimming removed 6 bases from V and 5 bases from J, with 13 bases in between. CDR3 sequence (DNA): TGTGCCATCAGGCCGGGACTGAGAAATGAAAAACTGTTTTTT. It yields the protein CAIRPGLRNEKLFF.

The rearrangement joins TRBV2 to TRBJ2-5; D is possibly TRBD1 (6 bases). Germline CDR1 is SNHLY and CDR2 is FYNNEI. The V end was cut by 4 bases, the J end by 1 base, with 7 bases between. This CDR3 has 13 residues. DNA of the CDR3: TGTGCCAGCAGTGGGGACACCCAAGAGACCCAGTACTTC. This encodes CASSGDTQETQYF. Together with reference TRBV2 and TRBJ2-5, the CDR3 gives the full variable domain: EPEVTQTPSHQVTQMGQEVILRCVPISNHLYFYWYRQILGQKVEFLVSFYNNEISEKSEIFDDQFSVERPDGSNFTLKIRSTKLEDSAMYFCASSGDTQETQYFGPGTRLLVL.

This clone appeared a single time. The chain joins TRBV6-1 to TRBJ2-4; 7 positions match TRBD1. V trimming: 4 bases; J trimming: 7 bases; junction bases outside the gene matches: 13. The CDR3 loop spans 16 amino acids. The germline CDR1 and CDR2 sequences are MNHNS and SASEGT. The CDR3 region is CASSGHRGRDPNIQYF. CDR3 sequence (DNA): TGTGCCAGCAGTGGACACAGGGGACGCGATCCGAACATTCAGTACTTC.

The chain carries TRBV29-1 and TRBJ2-1; D is unresolved. CDR3 length: 12 amino acids. Germline V gene data show CDR1 as SQVTM and CDR2 as ANQGSEA. Trimming took 6 bases from V and 7 from J, leaving 13 bases between them. For the CDR3, the DNA is TGCAGCGTCGTCCCTGTTTTGAATGAGCAGTTCTTC. It is translated as CSVVPVLNEQFF.

This sequence joins TRBV11-2 and TRBJ2-1; 9 bases fit TRBD2. CDR3 length equals 16 residues. V shed 4 bases and J 4 bases; nucleotides not matched to a gene: 8. In germline, CDR1 is SGHAT, CDR2 FQNNGV. CDR3 in DNA: TGTGCCAGCAGCTCAAGACTAGCGGAGCTATACAATGAGCAGTTCTTC. Residues: CASSSRLAELYNEQFF.

The chain links TRBV11-3 to TRBJ2-2, with 10 bases matching TRBD1. This CDR3 spans 15 amino acids. J lost 7 bases, V lost 4 bases, and 6 bases had no gene match. Per germline, CDR1 SGHNT and CDR2 YENEEA. CDR3 DNA sequence: TGTGCCAGCAGCTCCCGGGACAGGGGAATCGGGGAGCTGTTTTTT. Translation: CASSSRDRGIGELFF.

The rearrangement joins TRBV4-3 to TRBJ2-7, with 10 bases that match TRBD1. The V segment lost 4 bases and the J segment 4 bases; nucleotides outside the gene matches: 7. This CDR3 region has 15 residues. CDR1 and CDR2 (germline): LGHNA, YSLEER. CDR3 residues: CASSPTGQGMYEQYF. In nucleotides, the CDR3 is TGCGCCAGCAGCCCTACGGGACAGGGGATGTACGAGCAGTACTTC.

The V call is TRBV5-1, the J call TRBJ1-1; tentative D call: TRBD1 (5 bases). V was cut by 7 bases and J by 5 bases, with 9 bases left in between. The germline gives CDR1 SGHRS, CDR2 YFSETQ. CDR3 size: 11 residues. In DNA form, the CDR3 reads TGCGCCAGCCTGGAGGGGACTGAAGCTTTCTTT. It specifies CASLEGTEAFF.

The CDR3 DNA follows: TGTGCCAGCAGCCAAGGGGGGACATTTGTGACCGGGGAGCTGTTTTTT. Amino acids: CASSQGGTFVTGELFF. The chain joins TRBV13 to TRBJ2-2, with D perhaps matching TRBD1 or TRBD2 (6 bases each). Germline lookup yields CDR1 PRHDT and CDR2 FYEKMQ (reference sequence). This CDR3 contains 16 residues. V lost 5 bases and J 5 bases, leaving 18 bases between the germline ends.

With respect to this clone: Other DNA sequences within the sample encode an identical CDR3. This chain joins TRBV19 and TRBJ1-2; D call uncertain. Germline V gives CDR1 LNHDA, CDR2 SQIVND (reference sequence). Trimming pared 3 bases from V and 5 bases from J, leaving 10 bases between. The CDR3 has 13 residues. CDR3 protein: CASSIRPGYGYTF. The CDR3 DNA reads as TGTGCCAGTAGTATCAGGCCCGGTTATGGCTACACCTTC.

This clone was recorded a few times. The CDR3 nucleotides are TGTGCCAGTAGTATCTACGGACTGGACGGTGAAGCTTTCTTT. Translated, it gives CASSIYGLDGEAFF. The rearrangement links TRBV19 to TRBJ1-1; D gene uncertain. V was cut by 3 bases and J by 7 bases, with 15 bases left in between. The CDR3 loop spans 14 amino acids. CDR1 and CDR2 (germline): LNHDA, SQIVND (reference sequence).

This chain connects TRBV7-9 to TRBJ2-1, with unresolved D. Germline V gene lookup returns CDR1 SEHNR and CDR2 FQNEAQ (reference sequence). This CDR3 is 12 amino acids long. The V end was cut by 5 bases, the J end by 9 bases, with 11 bases between. The CDR3 coding sequence is TGTGCCAGCAGCCGACCGGAAAGTGAGCAGTTCTTC. It codes for CASSRPESEQFF.

The rearrangement joins TRBV29-1 to TRBJ1-3, with D possibly being TRBD1 (5 bases). This CDR3 is built from 16 residues. V was cut by 3 bases and J by 0 bases, with 15 bases left in between. Germline CDR1 reads SQVTM; CDR2 reads ANQGSEA. In DNA form, the CDR3 reads TGCAGCGTTGAGTCGGGATCAGGGCACTCTGGAAACACCATATATTTT. Its translation is CSVESGSGHSGNTIYF.

The chain uses TRBV29-1 and TRBJ2-7; the match to TRBD1 covers 8 bases. Trimming removed 1 base from V and 2 bases from J; junction bases left unmatched: 4. Per germline, CDR1 SQVTM and CDR2 ANQGSEA. The CDR3 has 14 amino acids. In DNA, the CDR3 is TGCAGCGTTGAAGGTGGCAGGGGGCCCTACGAGCAGTACTTC. This encodes CSVEGGRGPYEQYF.

This chain joins TRBV29-1 and TRBJ2-7; no definite D call. The length of the CDR3 is 13 residues. Germline CDR1 is SQVTM and CDR2 is ANQGSEA. Deletions cut 4 bases from V and 2 bases from J, with 12 bases between. The CDR3 DNA reads as TGCAGCGTTGTTGGCCAGTATCCCTACGAGCAGTACTTC. Translated: CSVVGQYPYEQYF.

This chain uses TRBV11-2 with TRBJ2-2; the match to TRBD1 covers 8 bases. Trimming removed 8 bases from V and 1 base from J; junction bases left unmatched: 9. Germline V gene sequence: CDR1 SGHAT, CDR2 FQNNGV. This CDR3 comprises 16 residues. The CDR3: CASVAGGFQNTGELFF. CDR3 bases: TGTGCCAGCGTGGCAGGGGGCTTCCAGAACACCGGGGAGCTGTTTTTT.

In regard to this clone: This same CDR3 is encoded by further DNA sequences in the sample. This chain joins TRBV27 and TRBJ2-1; D remains unclear. This CDR3 spans 11 amino acids. V lost 6 bases and J 6 bases, leaving 6 bases between the germline ends. The V gene's germline CDR1 is MNHEY and CDR2 SMNVEV (reference sequence). CDR3 DNA: TGTGCCAGCAGCACGGGCAATGAGCAGTTCTTC. Translated, it gives CASSTGNEQFF.

This chain connects TRBV28 to TRBJ2-3; the D gene is possibly TRBD1 (6 bases). The CDR3 length is 15 residues. The V end lost 5 bases, the J end lost 3 bases, and 15 bases lay between the germline ends. The V gene's germline CDR1 is MDHEN and CDR2 SYDVKM. CDR3 sequence reads: CASSDQGIGTDTQYF. For the CDR3, the DNA is TGTGCCAGCAGTGATCAGGGGATTGGGACAGATACGCAGTATTTT.